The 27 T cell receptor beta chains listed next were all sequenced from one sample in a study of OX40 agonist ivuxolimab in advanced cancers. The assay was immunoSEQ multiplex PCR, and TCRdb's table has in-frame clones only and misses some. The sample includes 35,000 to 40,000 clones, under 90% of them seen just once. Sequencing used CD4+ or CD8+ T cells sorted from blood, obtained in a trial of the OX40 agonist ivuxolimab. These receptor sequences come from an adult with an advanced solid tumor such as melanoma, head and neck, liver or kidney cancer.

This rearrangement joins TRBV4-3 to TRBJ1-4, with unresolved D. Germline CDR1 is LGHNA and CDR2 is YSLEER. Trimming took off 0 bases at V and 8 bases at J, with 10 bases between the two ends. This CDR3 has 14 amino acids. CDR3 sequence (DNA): TGCGCCAGCAGCCAAGAGTGGGGAAACGAAAAACTGTTTTTT. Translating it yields CASSQEWGNEKLFF.

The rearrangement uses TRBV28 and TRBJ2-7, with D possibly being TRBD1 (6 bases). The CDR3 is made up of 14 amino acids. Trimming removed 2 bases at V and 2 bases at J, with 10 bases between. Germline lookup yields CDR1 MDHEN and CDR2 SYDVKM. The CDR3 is CASSLTGLPYEQYF. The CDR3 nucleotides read TGTGCCAGCAGTTTAACAGGGCTTCCCTACGAGCAGTACTTC.

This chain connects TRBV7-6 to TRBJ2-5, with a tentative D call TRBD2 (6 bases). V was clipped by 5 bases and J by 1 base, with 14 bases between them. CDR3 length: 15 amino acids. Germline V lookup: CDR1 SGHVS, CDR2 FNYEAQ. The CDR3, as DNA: TGTGCCAGCAGCGCGTCGGGACTGGTCCAAGAGACCCAGTACTTC. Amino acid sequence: CASSASGLVQETQYF.

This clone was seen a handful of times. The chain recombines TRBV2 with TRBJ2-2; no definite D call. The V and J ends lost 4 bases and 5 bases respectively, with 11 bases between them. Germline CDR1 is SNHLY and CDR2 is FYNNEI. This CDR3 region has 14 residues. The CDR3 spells CASSGFTETGELFF. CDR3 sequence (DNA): TGTGCCAGCAGTGGTTTTACCGAAACCGGGGAGCTGTTTTTT.

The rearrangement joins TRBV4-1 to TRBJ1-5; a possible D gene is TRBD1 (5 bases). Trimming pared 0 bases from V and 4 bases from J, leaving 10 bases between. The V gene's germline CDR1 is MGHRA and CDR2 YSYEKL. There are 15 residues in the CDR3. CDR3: CASSQEEQGNQPQHF. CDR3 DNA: TGCGCCAGCAGCCAAGAAGAGCAGGGTAATCAGCCCCAGCATTTT.

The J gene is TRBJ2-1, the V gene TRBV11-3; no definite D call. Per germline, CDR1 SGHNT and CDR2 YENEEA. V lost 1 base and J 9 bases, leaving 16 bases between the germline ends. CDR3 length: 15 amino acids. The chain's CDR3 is CASSLVSSSSSEQFF. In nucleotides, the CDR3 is TGTGCCAGCAGCTTAGTTTCGAGTAGCTCTAGTGAGCAGTTCTTC.

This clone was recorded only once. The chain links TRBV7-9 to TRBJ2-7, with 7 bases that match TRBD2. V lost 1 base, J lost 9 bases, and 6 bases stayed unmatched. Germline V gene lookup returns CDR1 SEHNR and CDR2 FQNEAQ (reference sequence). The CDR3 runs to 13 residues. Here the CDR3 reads CASSLGVRGGQYF. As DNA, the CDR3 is TGTGCCAGCAGCTTAGGTGTTCGCGGGGGGCAGTACTTC.

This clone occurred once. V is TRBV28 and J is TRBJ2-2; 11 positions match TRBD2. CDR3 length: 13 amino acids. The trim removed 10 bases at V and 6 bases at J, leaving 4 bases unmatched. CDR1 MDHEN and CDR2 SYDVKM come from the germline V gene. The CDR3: CATLTSGAGELFF. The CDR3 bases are TGTGCCACCCTGACTAGCGGGGCCGGGGAGCTGTTTTTT.

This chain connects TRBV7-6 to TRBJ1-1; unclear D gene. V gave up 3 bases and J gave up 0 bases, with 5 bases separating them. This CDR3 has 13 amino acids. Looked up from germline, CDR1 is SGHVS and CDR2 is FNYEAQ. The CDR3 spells CASSLWLNTEAFF. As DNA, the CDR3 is TGTGCCAGCAGCTTGTGGCTGAACACTGAAGCTTTCTTT.

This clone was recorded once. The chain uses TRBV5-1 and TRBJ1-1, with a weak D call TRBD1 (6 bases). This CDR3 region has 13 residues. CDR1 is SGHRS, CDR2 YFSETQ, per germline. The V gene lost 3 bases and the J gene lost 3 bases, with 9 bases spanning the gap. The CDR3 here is CASSSKGDTEAFF. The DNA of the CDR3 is TGCGCCAGCAGCTCCAAGGGGGACACTGAAGCTTTCTTT.

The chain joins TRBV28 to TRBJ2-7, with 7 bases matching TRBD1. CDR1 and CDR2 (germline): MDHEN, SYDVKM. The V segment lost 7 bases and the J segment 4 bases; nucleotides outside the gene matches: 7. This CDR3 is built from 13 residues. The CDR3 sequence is CASTRQGGYEQYF. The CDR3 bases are TGTGCCAGCACAAGACAGGGCGGGTACGAGCAGTACTTC. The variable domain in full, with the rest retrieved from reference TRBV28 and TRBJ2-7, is DVKVTQSSRYLVKRTGEKVFLECVQDMDHENMFWYRQDPGLGLRLIYFSYDVKMKEKGDIPEGYSVSREKKERFSLILESASTNQTSMYLCASTRQGGYEQYFGPGTRLTVT.

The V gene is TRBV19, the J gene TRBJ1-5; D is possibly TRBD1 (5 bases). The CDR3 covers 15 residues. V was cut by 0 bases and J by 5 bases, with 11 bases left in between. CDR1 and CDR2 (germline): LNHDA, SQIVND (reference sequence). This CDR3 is CASSIDLGGDQPQHF. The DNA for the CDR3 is TGTGCCAGTAGTATAGATCTCGGGGGTGATCAGCCCCAGCATTTT.

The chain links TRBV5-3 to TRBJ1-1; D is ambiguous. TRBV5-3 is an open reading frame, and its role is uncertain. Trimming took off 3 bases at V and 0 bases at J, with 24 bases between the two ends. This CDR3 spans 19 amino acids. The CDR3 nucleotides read TGTGCCAGAAGCTGGCCCCTACAGTATCCCTTAGCAGTGAACACTGAAGCTTTCTTT. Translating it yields CARSWPLQYPLAVNTEAFF.

DNA of the CDR3: TGTGCCAGCATCGCGACTAGCGGTTTCTACGAGCAGTACTTC. Protein sequence: CASIATSGFYEQYF. V gene TRBV9 combines with J gene TRBJ2-7; TRBD2 matches 9 bases. Germline CDR1 is SGDLS and CDR2 is YYNGEE. The junction had 7 bases not matched to a gene; V was cut back by 6 bases and J by 3 bases. CDR3 length: 14 residues.

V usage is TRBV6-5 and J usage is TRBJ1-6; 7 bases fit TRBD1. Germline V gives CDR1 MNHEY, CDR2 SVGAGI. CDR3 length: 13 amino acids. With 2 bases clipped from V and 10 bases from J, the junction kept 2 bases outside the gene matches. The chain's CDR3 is CASSYEGGSPLHF. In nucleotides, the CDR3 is TGTGCCAGCAGTTACGAAGGGGGCTCACCCCTCCACTTT.

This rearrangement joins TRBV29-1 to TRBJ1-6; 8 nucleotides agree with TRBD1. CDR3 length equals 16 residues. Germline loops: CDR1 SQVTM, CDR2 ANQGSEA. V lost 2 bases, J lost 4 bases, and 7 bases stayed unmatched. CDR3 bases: TGCAGCGTTGAATTGCAGGGGGCGAAGTATAATTCACCCCTCCACTTT. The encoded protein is CSVELQGAKYNSPLHF.

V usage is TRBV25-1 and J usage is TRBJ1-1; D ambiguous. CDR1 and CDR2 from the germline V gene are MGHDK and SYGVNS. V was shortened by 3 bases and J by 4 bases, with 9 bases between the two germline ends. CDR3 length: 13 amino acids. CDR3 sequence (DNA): TGTGCCAGCAGTGACCCGGCCGCCACTGAAGCTTTCTTT. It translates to CASSDPAATEAFF.

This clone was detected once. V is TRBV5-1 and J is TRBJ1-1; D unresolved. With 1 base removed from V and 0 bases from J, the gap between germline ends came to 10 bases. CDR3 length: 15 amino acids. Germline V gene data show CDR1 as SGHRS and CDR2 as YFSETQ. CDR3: CASSLPPTLNTEAFF. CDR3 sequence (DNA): TGCGCCAGCAGCTTGCCACCTACCTTGAACACTGAAGCTTTCTTT.

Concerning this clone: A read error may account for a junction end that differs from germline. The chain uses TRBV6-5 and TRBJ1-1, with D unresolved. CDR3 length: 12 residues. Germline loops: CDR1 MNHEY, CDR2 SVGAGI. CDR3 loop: CASSYSNSEAFF. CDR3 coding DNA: TGTGCCAGCAGTTACTCGAACAGTGAAGCTTTCTTT.

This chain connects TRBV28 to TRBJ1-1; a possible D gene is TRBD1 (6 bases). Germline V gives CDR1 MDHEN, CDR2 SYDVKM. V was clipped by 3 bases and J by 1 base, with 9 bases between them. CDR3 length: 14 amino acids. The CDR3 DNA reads TGTGCCAGCAGTTTTGAGGGGGGGAACACTGAAGCTTTCTTT. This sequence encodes CASSFEGGNTEAFF.

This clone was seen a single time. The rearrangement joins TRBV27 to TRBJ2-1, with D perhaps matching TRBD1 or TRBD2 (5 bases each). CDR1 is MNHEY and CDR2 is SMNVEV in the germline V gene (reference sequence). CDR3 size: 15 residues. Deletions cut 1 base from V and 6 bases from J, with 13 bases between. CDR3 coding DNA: TGTGCCAGCAGTTTATTCGGGACCCCCCTCAATGAGCAGTTCTTC. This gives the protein CASSLFGTPLNEQFF.

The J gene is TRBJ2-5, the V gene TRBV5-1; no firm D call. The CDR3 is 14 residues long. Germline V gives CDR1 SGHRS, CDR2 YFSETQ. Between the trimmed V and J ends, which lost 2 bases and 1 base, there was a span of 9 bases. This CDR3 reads CASSFPGPQETQYF. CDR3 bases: TGCGCCAGCAGCTTCCCCGGACCCCAAGAGACCCAGTACTTC.

CDR3 DNA sequence: TGTGCCAGCAGCTTGGTAGGGATCGGGAATGAGCAGTTCTTC. Translated, it gives CASSLVGIGNEQFF. The chain combines TRBV7-6 with TRBJ2-1; D not resolved. From germline, CDR1 is SGHVS and CDR2 FNYEAQ. The CDR3 is 14 residues long. Trimming took off 3 bases at V and 7 bases at J, with 13 bases between the two ends.

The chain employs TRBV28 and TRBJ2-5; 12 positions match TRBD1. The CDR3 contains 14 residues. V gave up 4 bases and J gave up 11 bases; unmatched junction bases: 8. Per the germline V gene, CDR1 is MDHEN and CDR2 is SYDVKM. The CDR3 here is CASSWDRGRREQYF. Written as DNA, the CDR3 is TGTGCCAGCAGTTGGGACAGGGGGCGGAGGGAGCAGTACTTC.

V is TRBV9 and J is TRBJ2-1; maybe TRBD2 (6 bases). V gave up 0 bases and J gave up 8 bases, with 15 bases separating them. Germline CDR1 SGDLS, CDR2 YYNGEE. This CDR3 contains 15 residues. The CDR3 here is CASSVVGGITDEQFF. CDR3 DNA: TGTGCCAGCAGCGTAGTAGGAGGGATCACGGATGAGCAGTTCTTC.

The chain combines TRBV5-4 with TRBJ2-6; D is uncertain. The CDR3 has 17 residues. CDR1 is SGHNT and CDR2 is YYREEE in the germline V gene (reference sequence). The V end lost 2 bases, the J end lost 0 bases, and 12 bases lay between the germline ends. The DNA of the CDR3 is TGTGCCAGCAGCTTTTCTCATCTTAGCTCTGGGGCCAACGTCCTGACTTTC. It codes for CASSFSHLSSGANVLTF.

The CDR3 nucleotides read TGTGCCAGCAGTTTAACAAAGGGACAGAACGAGCAGTACTTC. It encodes CASSLTKGQNEQYF. The J gene is TRBJ2-7, the V gene TRBV27; 7 bases agree with TRBD1. The CDR3 length is 14 residues. CDR1 MNHEY and CDR2 SMNVEV come from the germline V gene (reference sequence). Losses at the gene ends were 2 bases for V and 5 bases for J; bases not matched to a gene: 6.